This entry lists 23 T cell receptor beta chains sequenced from one sample in a study of Graves' ophthalmopathy and Graves' hyperthyroidism. For repertoire sequencing, the TCR beta CDR3 regions were amplified from RNA transcripts. Amplification began with first-round RT-PCR using HTBI primers, then second-round multiplex PCR was performed. A single record per CDR3 protein comes from TCRdb applying MiXCR to the multiplex PCR reads. Of under 250,000 distinct CDR3 sequences listed, under 30% were seen once; the top ten hold approximately 8.6%. Sequencing was carried out using peripheral blood. These receptors were taken from a man aged 50 to 59 with Graves' ophthalmopathy.

This clonotype was recorded at least ten times. V gene TRBV19 combines with J gene TRBJ1-5; D is possibly TRBD1 (5 bases). Germline CDR1 LNHDA, CDR2 SQIVND (reference sequence). V was trimmed by 5 bases and J by 1 base, leaving 12 bases between them. The CDR3 extends over 15 amino acids. The CDR3 spells CASSWDGGSNQPQHF. The CDR3 nucleotides are TGTGCCAGTAGTTGGGACGGTGGGAGCAATCAGCCCCAGCATTTT.

This clonotype showed up many times. The rearrangement uses TRBV13 and TRBJ2-7; 10 nucleotides align to TRBD1. Germline V lookup: CDR1 PRHDT, CDR2 FYEKMQ (reference sequence). CDR3 length: 12 residues. V shed 8 bases and J 6 bases; nucleotides not matched to a gene: 4. The CDR3 bases are TGTGCCAGCTCGCGACAGGGGGCCGAGCAGTACTTC. It specifies CASSRQGAEQYF.

In this sample, this clonotype turned up a few times. The chain carries TRBV7-8 and TRBJ2-4; 9 bases map to TRBD1. There are 16 residues in the CDR3. Germline V CDR1 and CDR2: SGHVS, FQNEAQ. Trimming at V came to 0 bases and at J to 6 bases, leaving 6 bases not matched to a gene. Here the CDR3 DNA reads TGTGCCAGCAGCTTAGCCGGACAGGGGTTAGGAAACATTCAGTACTTC. Its translation is CASSLAGQGLGNIQYF.

The V gene is TRBV5-1, the J gene TRBJ1-3; D is undetermined. The ends were cut back, 0 bases at V and 5 bases at J, with 3 bases in the middle. CDR3 length: 12 amino acids. Per germline, CDR1 SGHRS and CDR2 YFSETQ. CDR3 nucleotide sequence: TGCGCCAGCAGCTTGGACCGAAACACCATATATTTT. Translating it yields CASSLDRNTIYF.

This clonotype appeared many times. The V and J genes are TRBV15 and TRBJ1-2; D is perhaps TRBD1 (5 bases). V was trimmed by 4 bases and J by 2 bases, leaving 8 bases between them. The CDR3 consists of 13 residues. The germline V gene encodes CDR1 LNHNV and CDR2 YYDKDF (reference sequence). This CDR3 is CATSTTENYGYTF. The CDR3 DNA reads as TGTGCCACCAGCACGACAGAGAACTATGGCTACACCTTC. The whole variable domain, filled in from reference TRBV15 and TRBJ1-2, reads DAMVIQNPRYQVTQFGKPVTLSCSQTLNHNVMYWYQQKSSQAPKLLFHYYDKDFNNEADTPDNFQSRRPNTSFCFLDIRSPGLGDTAMYLCATSTTENYGYTFGSGTRLTVV.

The chain couples TRBV10-3 to TRBJ1-3, with 7 bases aligning to TRBD1. This CDR3 region has 14 residues. CDR1 and CDR2 (germline): ENHRY, SYGVKD. Trimming cost V 6 bases and J 3 bases; bases outside gene matches: 5. This chain's CDR3 is CAISRTGNGNTIYF. Written as DNA, the CDR3 is TGTGCCATCAGCCGGACAGGCAATGGAAACACCATATATTTT.

The gene calls are TRBV11-2 and TRBJ2-7, with D possibly TRBD2 on 6 matching bases. Trimming removed 4 bases at V and 5 bases at J, with 15 bases between. This CDR3 contains 14 residues. Germline values: CDR1 SGHAT, CDR2 FQNNGV. CDR3 in DNA: TGTGCCAGCAGCTCGACCGCAGGGAGGCACGAGCAGTACTTC. This sequence encodes CASSSTAGRHEQYF.

This clonotype appeared once. This chain links TRBV11-2 with TRBJ2-7, with D unresolved. The CDR3 contains 15 residues. Trimming removed 6 bases at V and 8 bases at J, with 23 bases between. The germline CDR1 and CDR2 sequences are SGHAT and FQNNGV. This chain's CDR3 is CASRPGRGRISQQYF. As DNA, the CDR3 is TGTGCCAGCAGACCGGGCCGAGGACGGATTAGTCAGCAGTACTTC.

This clonotype was counted a few times. The chain uses TRBV6-5 and TRBJ2-7; D is unclear. V was trimmed by 6 bases and J by 0 bases, leaving 12 bases between them. Germline loops: CDR1 MNHEY, CDR2 SVGAGI. This CDR3 is 14 amino acids long. CDR3 in amino acids: CASSRGIPSYEQYF. The CDR3 DNA sequence: TGTGCCAGCAGCCGCGGCATCCCCTCCTACGAGCAGTACTTC.

This rearrangement joins TRBV29-1 to TRBJ1-1; 7 bases are a match to TRBD1. CDR1 is SQVTM and CDR2 is ANQGSEA in the germline V gene. The length of the CDR3 is 13 residues. Unmatched junction bases numbered 8, after V lost 7 bases and J lost 3 bases. This chain's CDR3 is CSARTGRDTEAFF. CDR3 nucleotides: TGCAGCGCCAGGACAGGACGGGACACTGAAGCTTTCTTT.

Ten or more counts support this clonotype. V gene TRBV12-3 or TRBV12-4 combines with J gene TRBJ1-2, with D uncertain. The CDR3 has 13 residues. Trimming pared 6 bases from V and 5 bases from J, leaving 13 bases between. CDR3 nucleotide sequence: TGTGCCAGCAGCAGGCCCTCTGGATATGGCTACACCTTC. This translates into CASSRPSGYGYTF.

The genes are TRBV28 and TRBJ1-1; D gene unclear. The length of the CDR3 is 12 residues. The germline gives CDR1 MDHEN, CDR2 SYDVKM. Trimming took 6 bases from V and 7 from J, leaving 12 bases between them. CDR3 region: CASSHFGIEAFF. The CDR3 coding sequence is TGTGCCAGCAGCCACTTCGGGATTGAAGCTTTCTTT.

A few counts support this clonotype. CDR3 DNA: TGTGCCACCAGCCCAGAGGGCAACACTGAAGCTTTCTTT. Amino acid sequence: CATSPEGNTEAFF. The chain employs TRBV15 and TRBJ1-1, with D unresolved. The CDR3 consists of 13 residues. Germline V lookup: CDR1 LNHNV, CDR2 YYDKDF (reference sequence). Trimming removed 5 bases at V and 2 bases at J, with 9 bases between.

This clonotype was observed a handful of times. V usage is TRBV6-1 and J usage is TRBJ1-1; D unclear. In germline, CDR1 is MNHNS, CDR2 SASEGT. V lost 6 bases, J lost 1 base, and 12 bases lay in between. There are 14 residues in the CDR3. The CDR3 here is CASSDGLGNTEAFF. CDR3 DNA: TGTGCCAGCAGCGACGGCCTAGGGAACACTGAAGCTTTCTTT.

This clonotype was seen repeatedly, ten times or more. The J gene is TRBJ2-5, the V gene TRBV28, with D unclear. Germline CDR1 reads MDHEN; CDR2 reads SYDVKM. The CDR3 loop spans 11 amino acids. Deletions cut 8 bases from V and 5 bases from J, with 9 bases between. In DNA, the CDR3 is TGTGCCAGCGGGTACCGGGAGACCCAGTACTTC. Translation: CASGYRETQYF. The full variable domain, in which reference TRBV28 and TRBJ2-5 provide the parts outside the CDR3, is DVKVTQSSRYLVKRTGEKVFLECVQDMDHENMFWYRQDPGLGLRLIYFSYDVKMKEKGDIPEGYSVSREKKERFSLILESASTNQTSMYLCASGYRETQYFGPGTRLLVL.

The chain joins TRBV12-3 or TRBV12-4 to TRBJ2-5; a possible D gene is TRBD2 (5 bases). V shed 7 bases and J shed 0 bases, with 12 bases lying between them. The CDR3 has 14 amino acids. Here the CDR3 reads CASTRSGYQETQYF. The CDR3 bases are TGTGCCAGCACCCGATCGGGGTACCAAGAGACCCAGTACTTC.

This clonotype has ten or more counts. V gene TRBV2 combines with J gene TRBJ1-5; D remains unclear. The CDR3 has 16 amino acids. V was clipped by 6 bases and J by 1 base, with 16 bases between them. Per germline, CDR1 SNHLY and CDR2 FYNNEI. CDR3 amino acids: CASSPTVGMSNQPQHF. CDR3 coding DNA: TGTGCCAGCAGCCCTACAGTGGGAATGAGCAATCAGCCCCAGCATTTT.

This chain links TRBV7-2 with TRBJ2-7; D unclear. Germline CDR1 is SGHTA and CDR2 is FQGNSA. This CDR3 has 14 amino acids. V lost 4 bases and J 2 bases, leaving 12 bases between the germline ends. In DNA, the CDR3 is TGTGCCAGCAGCTCCGACCTGCCCCCCTACGAGCAGTACTTC. It is translated as CASSSDLPPYEQYF. Complete variable domain (other parts from reference TRBV7-2 and TRBJ2-7): GAGVSQSPSNKVTEKGKDVELRCDPISGHTALYWYRQSLGQGLEFLIYFQGNSAPDKSGLPSDRFSAERTGGSVSTLTIQRTQQEDSAVYLCASSSDLPPYEQYFGPGTRLTVT.

This clonotype was counted many times. This chain uses TRBV28 with TRBJ1-2, with 9 bases identical to TRBD1. The CDR3 totals 13 residues. J lost 6 bases, V lost 5 bases, and 4 bases had no gene match. Germline-derived CDR1 and CDR2 are MDHEN and SYDVKM. The chain's CDR3 is CASSRTGVHGYTF. The CDR3 DNA is TGTGCCAGCAGTCGGACAGGGGTCCATGGCTACACCTTC.

This clonotype came up many times. This chain uses TRBV28 with TRBJ2-5; D possibly corresponds to TRBD2 (5 bases). V lost 4 bases to trimming and J lost 5 bases, with 11 bases between them. The CDR3 spans 13 residues. CDR1 is MDHEN and CDR2 is SYDVKM in the germline V gene. In DNA, the CDR3 is TGTGCCAGCAGTTGGGGAGTGATGGAGACCCAGTACTTC. This codes for CASSWGVMETQYF.

Many counts were recorded for this clonotype. V gene TRBV19 combines with J gene TRBJ1-5; 10 bases are shared with TRBD1. The CDR3 runs 15 residues. With V trimmed by 5 bases and J by 6 bases, 7 bases remained unmatched. Germline assignment: CDR1 LNHDA and CDR2 SQIVND (reference sequence). This CDR3 reads CASSPGTGEGQPQHF. CDR3 nucleotides: TGTGCCAGTAGTCCCGGGACAGGGGAAGGTCAGCCCCAGCATTTT.

This clonotype was found many times. The rearrangement links TRBV6-1 to TRBJ1-6; D remains ambiguous. Germline assignment: CDR1 MNHNS and CDR2 SASEGT. The CDR3 runs to 15 residues. Between the trimmed V and J ends, which lost 4 bases and 10 bases, there was a span of 17 bases. CDR3 region: CASSGNHPLGSPLHF. The CDR3 coding sequence is TGTGCCAGCAGTGGAAACCACCCTCTAGGGTCACCCCTCCACTTT.

V is TRBV12-3 or TRBV12-4 and J is TRBJ2-7; D may be TRBD2 (6 bases). Trimming left V 6 bases short and J 6 bases short, with 15 bases between. CDR3 length: 13 residues. The DNA of the CDR3 is TGTGCCAGCAGCCCCGACGGGGGTGGCGAGCAGTACTTC. Residues: CASSPDGGGEQYF.